This T cell receptor beta chain is from a study of shared clonotypes between healthy human individuals (dated by TCRdb to about 2020). The study in broad terms: Three men and two women, aged 18 to 49 years, made up the cohort. For each donor, CD4 naive and CD4 memory were each run on three plates, CD8 naive on two plates, and CD8 memory on one plate. Blood TCR repertoires of a handful of healthy adults were deeply sequenced to estimate repertoire size and the extent of clonotype sharing between individuals. Different laboratories and diverse techniques were used to prepare libraries and sequence TCR repertoires, to increase sequencing depth and limit assay-specific biases. Between about 0.94 and 8.9 billion PBMCs per donor were obtained by leukapheresis. Results and caveats for the whole study, not just this receptor: Even with the large sequencing depth, rarefaction of the sorted-subset datasets indicated that sequencing was incomplete. Based on pairwise subsampling, the degree of clonotype sharing among donors was expected to be affected by sequencing depth. Estimated clonotype richness was generally larger for naive than for memory subsets. About 5% of naive CD4, 3% to 3.5% of naive CD8, about 2.4% of memory CD4, and over 0.35% of memory CD8 clonotypes were shared across a few donors. Because the study included a small number of donors, the genetic and exposure-history diversity represented was limited. Compared with non-shared clonotypes, the clonotypes found in all four sorted-subset donors had higher generation probabilities. Sampling was restricted to blood, and TCR repertoires in tissue are likely to differ from TCR repertoires in blood.

CD8 naive samples were obtained by positive selection for CCR7 among CD45RO-negative cells, yielding a CD45RA+CCR7+ population from which TemRA cells were excluded. The donors were healthy, HIV-negative adults with no recently reported acute infections or vaccinations. Every donor was a Caucasian adult living in Nashville, Tennessee, USA. Blood was obtained by leukapheresis, after which PBMCs were separated by Ficoll-Histopaque density gradient centrifugation and cryopreserved in liquid nitrogen vapor phase. Analytical flow cytometry was used to check the purity and quantity of each magnetically sorted T cell population. Each sorted fraction had its genomic DNA isolated and then quantified by UV absorbance on a Nanodrop 2000c. With regard to this clone: Its antigen remains undetermined. Qualities for individual bases were not recorded, and no much larger clone is one base off.

The germline V gene encodes CDR1 SQVTM and CDR2 ANQGSEA. Taken from cysteine to phenylalanine, the CDR3 has 15 residues. The sequence is cut down to CDR3 DNA, 45 bases in frame from base 1. Here V drops 2 bases and J drops 0 bases, and the junction holds 3 bases not matched to any gene. Using the deep immunoSEQ assay, TCR CDR3 regions were amplified from genomic DNA by multiplex PCR. Genomic DNA extracted from each cell subset was distributed evenly over all wells of several immunoSEQ 96-well plates, and each plate served as one replicate. For sorted subsets, 150 to 250 ng of genomic DNA, equivalent to 25,000 to 35,000 T cell genomes, went into each replicate PCR. Purified libraries were quantified with a Qubit 3.0 fluorometer, sized on a Bioanalyzer 2100, and re-quantified with the KAPA Library Quantification kit. Each immunoSEQ 96-well plate was sequenced on its own single-read 150-cycle Illumina NextSeq 550 flow cell. The paper's data handling went like this. Because the immunoSEQ output included only junctional sequences and no quality scores, the filtering could not be the same as the filtering used for full-length reads. Sequences were annotated with PyIR, a Python wrapper for IgBLAST v1.9, and V/J genes and CDR3 were assigned using IMGT germline references. Reads were removed for weak V/J assignments (E-value above 1e-6), missing CDR3, stop codons, out-of-frame junctions, or ambiguous translated residues. V3J clonotypes were defined as sequences sharing an identical inferred V gene, J gene, and CDR3 amino acid sequence. Percentage overlap between repertoires was calculated by dividing the number of shared unique clonotypes by the size of the smaller repertoire. Repertoire richness was assessed with RTK rarefaction, the Chao1 estimator, and Recon v2.1 estimates of unobserved clonotypes. OLGA was used to compute generation probabilities for all TCRbeta clonotypes that the gDNA method yielded from a few donors. TCRdb's version of the immuneACCESS table is confined to in-frame rearrangements and falls short of the full clone set. An unresolved V gene accounts for under half of the shortfall where checked; the remainder is of unknown origin. V, J and clone size were drawn from that table, and D and trimming were deduced from the DNA. Within this sample are approximately 810,000 clones, with 80% to 95% of them counted one time only. The top ten constitute around 24% of the sample.

This receptor chain uses TRBV29-1 and TRBJ2-3, with 9 junctional bases fitting TRBD2. Sequenced sample: naive CD8+ T cells sorted from blood. The sample's cell subset or site label is to be understood as: CD45RA+CCR7+. The receptor was derived from a man aged 30-40 years in good health. Read as DNA, the sequence is TGCAGCGTTGAAACTAGCGGGCTTAGCACAGATACGCAGTATTTT. This codes for CSVETSGLSTDTQYF.